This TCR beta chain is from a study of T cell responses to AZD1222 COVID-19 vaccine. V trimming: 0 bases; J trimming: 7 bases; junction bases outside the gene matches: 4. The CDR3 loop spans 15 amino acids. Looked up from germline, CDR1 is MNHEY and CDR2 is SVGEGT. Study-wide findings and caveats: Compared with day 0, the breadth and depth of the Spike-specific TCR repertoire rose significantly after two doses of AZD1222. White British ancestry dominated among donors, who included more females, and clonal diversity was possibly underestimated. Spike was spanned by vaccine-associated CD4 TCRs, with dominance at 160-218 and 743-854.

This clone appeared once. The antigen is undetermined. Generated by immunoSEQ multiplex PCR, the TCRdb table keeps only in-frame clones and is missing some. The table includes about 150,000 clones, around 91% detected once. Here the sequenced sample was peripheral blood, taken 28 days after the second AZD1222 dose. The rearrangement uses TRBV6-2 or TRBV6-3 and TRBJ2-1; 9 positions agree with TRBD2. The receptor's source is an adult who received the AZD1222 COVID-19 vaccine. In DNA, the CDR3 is TGTGCCAGCAGTTACTCGAAGCTAGCGGGAAATGAGCAGTTCTTC. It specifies CASSYSKLAGNEQFF.